This T cell receptor (beta chain) was found in a study of cytomegalovirus exposure and HLA in healthy donors. PCR primers comprised 60 Vbeta and 13 Jbeta primers. Produced via immunoSEQ multiplex PCR; TCRdb's table is partial and in-frame only. This table has about 110,000 clones, 69% appearing once. Trimming took 3 bases from V and 6 from J, leaving 6 bases between them. The V gene's germline CDR1 is SQVTM and CDR2 ANQGSEA. The CDR3 totals 11 residues. This chain joins TRBV29-1 and TRBJ2-4; no definite D call. The sequence came from a woman in her seventies in good health and CMV-seropositive. Sequencing input: PBMCs. The CDR3 region has the DNA TGCAGCGTTGACTCCTTAAACATTCAGTACTTC. Encoded protein: CSVDSLNIQYF.